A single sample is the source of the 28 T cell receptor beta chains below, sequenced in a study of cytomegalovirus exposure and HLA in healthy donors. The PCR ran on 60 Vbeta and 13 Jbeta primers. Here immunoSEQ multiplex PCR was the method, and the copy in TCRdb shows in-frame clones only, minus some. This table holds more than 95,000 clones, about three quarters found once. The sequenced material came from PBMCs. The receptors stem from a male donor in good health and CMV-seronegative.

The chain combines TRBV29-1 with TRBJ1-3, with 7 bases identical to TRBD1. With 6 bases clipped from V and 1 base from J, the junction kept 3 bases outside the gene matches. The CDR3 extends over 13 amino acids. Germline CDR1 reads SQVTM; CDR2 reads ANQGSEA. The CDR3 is CSVGRGSGNTIYF. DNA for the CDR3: TGCAGCGTCGGCAGGGGGTCTGGAAACACCATATATTTT.

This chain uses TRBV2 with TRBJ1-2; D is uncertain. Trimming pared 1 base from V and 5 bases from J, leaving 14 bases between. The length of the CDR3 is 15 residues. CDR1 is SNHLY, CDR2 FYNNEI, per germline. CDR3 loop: CASSEVEGMGYGYTF. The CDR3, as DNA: TGTGCCAGCAGTGAAGTGGAGGGTATGGGGTATGGCTACACCTTC.

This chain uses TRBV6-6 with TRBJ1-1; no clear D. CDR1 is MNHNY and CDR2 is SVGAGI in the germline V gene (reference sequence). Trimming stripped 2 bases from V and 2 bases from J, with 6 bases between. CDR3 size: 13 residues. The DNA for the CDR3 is TGTGCCAGCAGTTACGCGGTCAACACTGAAGCTTTCTTT. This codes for CASSYAVNTEAFF.

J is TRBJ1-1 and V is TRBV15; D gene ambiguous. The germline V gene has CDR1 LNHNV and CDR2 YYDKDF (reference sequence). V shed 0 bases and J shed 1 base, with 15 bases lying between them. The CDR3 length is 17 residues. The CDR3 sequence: CATSRDVGAITNTEAFF. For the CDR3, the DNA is TGTGCCACCAGCAGAGATGTGGGCGCAATCACGAACACTGAAGCTTTCTTT.

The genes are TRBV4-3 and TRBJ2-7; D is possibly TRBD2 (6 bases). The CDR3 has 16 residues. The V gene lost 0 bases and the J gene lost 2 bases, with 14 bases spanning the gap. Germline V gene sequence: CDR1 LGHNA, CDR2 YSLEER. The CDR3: CASSQDFPGDPYEQYF. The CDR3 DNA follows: TGCGCCAGCAGCCAAGATTTTCCGGGAGACCCCTACGAGCAGTACTTC.

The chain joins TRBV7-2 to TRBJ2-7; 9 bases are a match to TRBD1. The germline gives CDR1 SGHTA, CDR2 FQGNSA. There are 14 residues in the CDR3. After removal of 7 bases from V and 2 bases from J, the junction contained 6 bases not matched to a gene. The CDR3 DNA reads TGTGCCAGCACAACAGGGGGCGCCACCTACGAGCAGTACTTC. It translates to CASTTGGATYEQYF.

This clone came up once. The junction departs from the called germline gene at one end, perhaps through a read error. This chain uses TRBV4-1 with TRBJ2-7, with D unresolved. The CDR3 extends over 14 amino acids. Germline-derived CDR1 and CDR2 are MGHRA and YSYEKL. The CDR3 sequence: CANSQATGGGEQYF. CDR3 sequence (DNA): TGCGCCAACAGCCAAGCCACCGGTGGCGGCGAGCAGTACTTC.

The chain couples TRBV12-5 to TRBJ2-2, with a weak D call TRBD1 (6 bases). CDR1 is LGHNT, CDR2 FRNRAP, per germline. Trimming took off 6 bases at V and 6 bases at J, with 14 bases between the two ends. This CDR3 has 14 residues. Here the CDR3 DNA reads TGTGCTAGTGGGGAAGAACAGGGAGCCGGGGAGCTGTTTTTT. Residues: CASGEEQGAGELFF.

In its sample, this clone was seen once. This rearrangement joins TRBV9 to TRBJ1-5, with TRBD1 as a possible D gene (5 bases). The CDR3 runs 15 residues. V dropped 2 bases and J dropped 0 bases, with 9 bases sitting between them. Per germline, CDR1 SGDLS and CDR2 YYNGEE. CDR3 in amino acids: CASSVYRHSNQPQHF. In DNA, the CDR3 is TGTGCCAGCAGCGTGTACAGGCATAGCAATCAGCCCCAGCATTTT. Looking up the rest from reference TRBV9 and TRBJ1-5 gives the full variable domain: DSGVTQTPKHLITATGQRVTLRCSPRSGDLSVYWYQQSLDQGLQFLIQYYNGEERAKGNILERFSAQQFPDLHSELNLSSLELGDSALYFCASSVYRHSNQPQHFGDGTRLSIL.

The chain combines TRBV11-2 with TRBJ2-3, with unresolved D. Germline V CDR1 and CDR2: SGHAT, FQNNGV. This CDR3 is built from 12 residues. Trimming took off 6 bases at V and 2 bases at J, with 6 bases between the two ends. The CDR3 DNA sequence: TGTGCCAGCAGTTCATTCACAGATACGCAGTATTTT. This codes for CASSSFTDTQYF.

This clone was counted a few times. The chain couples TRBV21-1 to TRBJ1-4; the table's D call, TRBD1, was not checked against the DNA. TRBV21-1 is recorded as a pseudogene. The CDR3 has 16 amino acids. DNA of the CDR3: TGTGCCAGCAGCTCCCGGGACAGCATAAATTTCGAAAAACTGTTTTTT. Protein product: CASSSRDSINFEKLFF.

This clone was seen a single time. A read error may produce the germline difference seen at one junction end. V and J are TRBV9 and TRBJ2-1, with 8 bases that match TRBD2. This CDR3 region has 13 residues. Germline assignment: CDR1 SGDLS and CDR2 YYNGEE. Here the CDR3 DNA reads TGTGCCAGCAGCCCGGGGGGGAGGGCGGGGCAAGTCTTC. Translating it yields CASSPGGRAGQVF.

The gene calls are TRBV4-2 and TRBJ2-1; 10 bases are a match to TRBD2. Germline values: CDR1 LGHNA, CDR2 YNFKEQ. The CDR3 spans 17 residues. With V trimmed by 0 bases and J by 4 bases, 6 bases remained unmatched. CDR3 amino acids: CASSQDPSGRAYNEQFF. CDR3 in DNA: TGTGCCAGCAGCCAAGATCCTAGCGGGAGAGCATACAATGAGCAGTTCTTC.

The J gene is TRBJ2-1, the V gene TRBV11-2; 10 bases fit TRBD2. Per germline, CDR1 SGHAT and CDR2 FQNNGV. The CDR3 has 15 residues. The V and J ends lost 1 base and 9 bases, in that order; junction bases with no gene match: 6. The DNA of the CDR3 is TGTGCCAGCAGCTTAGGGCTAGCGGGAGCTGGTGAGCAGTTCTTC. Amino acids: CASSLGLAGAGEQFF.

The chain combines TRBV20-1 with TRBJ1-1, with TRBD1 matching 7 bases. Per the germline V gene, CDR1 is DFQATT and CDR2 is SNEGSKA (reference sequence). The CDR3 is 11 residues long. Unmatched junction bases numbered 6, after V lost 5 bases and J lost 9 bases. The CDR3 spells CSAGGQIKAFF. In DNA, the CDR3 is TGCAGTGCTGGGGGACAGATTAAAGCTTTCTTT.

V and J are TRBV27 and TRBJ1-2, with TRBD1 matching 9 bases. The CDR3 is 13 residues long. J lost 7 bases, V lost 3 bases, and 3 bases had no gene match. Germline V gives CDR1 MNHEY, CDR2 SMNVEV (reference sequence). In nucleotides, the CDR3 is TGTGCCAGCAGTTTGGGACAGGGTGTTGGCTACACCTTC. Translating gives CASSLGQGVGYTF.

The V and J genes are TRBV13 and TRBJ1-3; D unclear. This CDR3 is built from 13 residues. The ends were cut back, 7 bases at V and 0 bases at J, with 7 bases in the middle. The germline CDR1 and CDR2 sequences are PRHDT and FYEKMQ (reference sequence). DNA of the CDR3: TGTGCCAGCAAGCTTAGCTCTGGAAACACCATATATTTT. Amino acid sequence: CASKLSSGNTIYF.

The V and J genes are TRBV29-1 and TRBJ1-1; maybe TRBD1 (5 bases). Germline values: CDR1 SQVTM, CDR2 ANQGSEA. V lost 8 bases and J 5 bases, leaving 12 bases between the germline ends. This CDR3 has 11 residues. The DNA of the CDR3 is TGCAGCCCGGCGGGGCCAACTGAAGCTTTCTTT. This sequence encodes CSPAGPTEAFF.

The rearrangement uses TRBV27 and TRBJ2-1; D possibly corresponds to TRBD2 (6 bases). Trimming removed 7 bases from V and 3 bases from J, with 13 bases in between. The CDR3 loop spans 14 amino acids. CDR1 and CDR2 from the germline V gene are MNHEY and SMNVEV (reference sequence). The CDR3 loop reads CASMGGRRYNEQFF. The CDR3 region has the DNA TGTGCCAGCATGGGAGGCCGGCGCTACAATGAGCAGTTCTTC.

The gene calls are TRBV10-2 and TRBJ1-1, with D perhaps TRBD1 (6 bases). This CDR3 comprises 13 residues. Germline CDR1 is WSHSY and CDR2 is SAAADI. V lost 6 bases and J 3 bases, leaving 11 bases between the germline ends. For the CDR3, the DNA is TGCGCCAGCAGGGACAGCCGATACACTGAAGCTTTCTTT. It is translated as CASRDSRYTEAFF.

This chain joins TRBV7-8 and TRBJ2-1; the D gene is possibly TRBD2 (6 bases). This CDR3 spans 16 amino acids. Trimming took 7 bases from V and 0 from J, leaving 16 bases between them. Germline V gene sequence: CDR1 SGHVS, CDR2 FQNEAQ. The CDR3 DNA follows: TGTGCCAGCACGTCTCATATTAGCGGCTCCTACAATGAGCAGTTCTTC. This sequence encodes CASTSHISGSYNEQFF.

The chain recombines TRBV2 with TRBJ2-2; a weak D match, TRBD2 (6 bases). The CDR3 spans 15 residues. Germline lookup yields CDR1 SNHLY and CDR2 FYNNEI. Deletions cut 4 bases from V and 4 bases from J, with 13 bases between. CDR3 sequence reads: CASSGGTGPTGELFF. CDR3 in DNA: TGTGCCAGCAGTGGAGGGACTGGGCCCACCGGGGAGCTGTTTTTT.

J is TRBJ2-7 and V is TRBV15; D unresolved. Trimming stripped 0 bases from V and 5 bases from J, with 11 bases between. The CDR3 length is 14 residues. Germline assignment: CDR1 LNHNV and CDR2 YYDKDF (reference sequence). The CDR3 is CATSRDSWADEQYF. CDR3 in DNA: TGTGCCACCAGCAGAGATTCTTGGGCCGACGAGCAGTACTTC.

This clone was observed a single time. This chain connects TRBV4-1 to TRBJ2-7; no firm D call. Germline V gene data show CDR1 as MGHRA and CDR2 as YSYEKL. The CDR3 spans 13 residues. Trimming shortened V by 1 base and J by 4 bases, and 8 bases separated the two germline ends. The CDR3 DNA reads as TGCGCCAGCAGCCAAGCCCGCGGTTACGAGCAGTACTTC. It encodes CASSQARGYEQYF.

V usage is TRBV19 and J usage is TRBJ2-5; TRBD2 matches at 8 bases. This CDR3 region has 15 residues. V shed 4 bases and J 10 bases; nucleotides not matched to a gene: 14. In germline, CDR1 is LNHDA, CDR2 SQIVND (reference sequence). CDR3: CASSTLSGGERVQYF. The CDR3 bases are TGTGCCAGTAGTACACTTTCGGGAGGGGAAAGGGTCCAGTACTTC.

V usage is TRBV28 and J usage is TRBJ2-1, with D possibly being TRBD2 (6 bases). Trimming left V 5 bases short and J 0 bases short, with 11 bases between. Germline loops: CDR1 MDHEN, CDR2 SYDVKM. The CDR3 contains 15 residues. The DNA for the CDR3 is TGTGCCAGCAGTCGGGGGTCGGGCTCCTACAATGAGCAGTTCTTC. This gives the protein CASSRGSGSYNEQFF.

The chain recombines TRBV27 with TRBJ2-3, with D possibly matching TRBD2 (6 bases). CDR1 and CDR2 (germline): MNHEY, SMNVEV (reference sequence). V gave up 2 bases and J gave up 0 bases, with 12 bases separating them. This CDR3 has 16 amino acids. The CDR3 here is CASSLMAGSSTDTQYF. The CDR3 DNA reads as TGTGCCAGCAGTTTAATGGCGGGGTCTAGCACAGATACGCAGTATTTT.

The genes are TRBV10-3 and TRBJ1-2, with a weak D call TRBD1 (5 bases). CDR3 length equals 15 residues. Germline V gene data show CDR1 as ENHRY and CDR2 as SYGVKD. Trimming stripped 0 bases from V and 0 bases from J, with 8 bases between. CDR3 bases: TGTGCCATCAGTGAGTCTACAGGAGCTAACTATGGCTACACCTTC. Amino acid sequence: CAISESTGANYGYTF.